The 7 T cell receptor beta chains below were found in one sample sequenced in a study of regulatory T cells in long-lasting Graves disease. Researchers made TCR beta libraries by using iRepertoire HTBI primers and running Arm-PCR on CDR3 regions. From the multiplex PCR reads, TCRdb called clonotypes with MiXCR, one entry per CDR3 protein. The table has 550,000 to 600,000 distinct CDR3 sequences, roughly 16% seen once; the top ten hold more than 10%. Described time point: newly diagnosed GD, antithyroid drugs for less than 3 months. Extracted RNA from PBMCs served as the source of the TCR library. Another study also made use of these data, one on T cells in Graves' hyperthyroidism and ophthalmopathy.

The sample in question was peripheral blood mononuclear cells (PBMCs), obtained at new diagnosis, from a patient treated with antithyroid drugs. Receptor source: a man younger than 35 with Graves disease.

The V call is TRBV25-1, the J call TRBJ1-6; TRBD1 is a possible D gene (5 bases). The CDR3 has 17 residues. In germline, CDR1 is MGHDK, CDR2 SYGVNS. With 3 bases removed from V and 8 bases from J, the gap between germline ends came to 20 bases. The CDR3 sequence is CASSDVGPAGWDSPLHF. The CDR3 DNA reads TGTGCCAGCAGTGATGTGGGGCCGGCGGGCTGGGATTCACCCCTCCACTTT.

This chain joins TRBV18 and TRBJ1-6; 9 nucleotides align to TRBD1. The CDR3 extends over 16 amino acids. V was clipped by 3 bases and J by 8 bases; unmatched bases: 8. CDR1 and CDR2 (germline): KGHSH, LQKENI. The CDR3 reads CASSPTGTGRDSPLHF. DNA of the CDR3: TGTGCCAGCTCACCCACCGGGACAGGGAGGGATTCACCCCTCCACTTT.

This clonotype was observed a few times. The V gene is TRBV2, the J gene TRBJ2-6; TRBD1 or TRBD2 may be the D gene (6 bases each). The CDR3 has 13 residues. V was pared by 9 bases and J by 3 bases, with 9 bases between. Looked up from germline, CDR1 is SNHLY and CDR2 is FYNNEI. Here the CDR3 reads CASGGHGANVLTF. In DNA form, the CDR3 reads TGTGCCAGTGGGGGGCATGGGGCCAACGTCCTGACTTTC.

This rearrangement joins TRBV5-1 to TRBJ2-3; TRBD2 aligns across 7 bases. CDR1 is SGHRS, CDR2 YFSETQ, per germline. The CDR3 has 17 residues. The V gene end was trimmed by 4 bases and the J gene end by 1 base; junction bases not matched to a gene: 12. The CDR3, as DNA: TGCGCCAGCAGCCCTGGAAGGGCGGGAGCTGGCACAGATACGCAGTATTTT. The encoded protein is CASSPGRAGAGTDTQYF.

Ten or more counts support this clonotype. As DNA, the CDR3 is TGTGCCAGCAGCCTGACAATTCGGTTAGCGGGAGGGTCCGGGGAGCTGTTTTTT. Translation: CASSLTIRLAGGSGELFF. The V and J genes are TRBV11-3 and TRBJ2-2, with 11 nucleotides matching TRBD2. The J segment lost 6 bases and the V segment lost 5 bases, leaving 14 bases of the junction unmatched. CDR3 length: 18 residues. Germline V gene lookup returns CDR1 SGHNT and CDR2 YENEEA.

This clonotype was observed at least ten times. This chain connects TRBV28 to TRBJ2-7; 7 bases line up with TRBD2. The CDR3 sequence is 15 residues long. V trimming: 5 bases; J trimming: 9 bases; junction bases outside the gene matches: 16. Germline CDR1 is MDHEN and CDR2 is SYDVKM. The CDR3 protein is CASSPPGGALRVQYF. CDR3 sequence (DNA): TGTGCCAGCAGTCCGCCGGGGGGAGCCCTACGTGTGCAGTACTTC.

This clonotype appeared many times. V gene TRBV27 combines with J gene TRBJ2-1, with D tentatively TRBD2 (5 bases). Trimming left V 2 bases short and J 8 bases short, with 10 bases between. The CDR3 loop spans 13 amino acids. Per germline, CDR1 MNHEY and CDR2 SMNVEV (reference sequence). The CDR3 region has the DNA TGTGCCAGCAGTTTAGGTGGGAGCTATGAGCAGTTCTTC. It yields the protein CASSLGGSYEQFF.